These 31 T cell receptor beta chains originate from one sample sequenced in a study of OX40 agonist ivuxolimab in advanced cancers. Clones were read by immunoSEQ multiplex PCR, and TCRdb kept only the in-frame ones, dropping some. Of tens of thousands of clones in the sample, 70% to 90% are singletons; the top ten hold approximately 1%. The specimen was CD4+ or CD8+ T cells sorted from blood, collected in a trial of the OX40 agonist ivuxolimab. The receptors were sampled from an adult with an advanced solid tumor such as melanoma, head and neck, liver or kidney cancer.

This clone has more than one count but fewer than ten. This CDR3 is missing its conserved last phenylalanine or tryptophan, likely due to a read error. It is unclear where the CDR3 begins or ends on the DNA, so no DNA is shown, and the CDR3 is as TCRdb lists it. This chain uses TRBV7-9 with TRBJ2-7. Germline V gene sequence: CDR1 SEHNR, CDR2 FQNEAQ (reference sequence). The length of the CDR3 is 12 amino acids, counting both ends. CDR3 in amino acids: CASSVTPGTQII.

The DNA for the CDR3 is TGCGCCAGCAGCTTGGAGAGCAGGGTCAACACTGAAGCTTTCTTT. As protein: CASSLESRVNTEAFF. This sequence joins TRBV5-1 and TRBJ1-1; tentative D call: TRBD1 (5 bases). The V gene's germline CDR1 is SGHRS and CDR2 YFSETQ. This CDR3 spans 15 amino acids. The ends were cut back, 0 bases at V and 2 bases at J, with 11 bases in the middle. The full variable domain, its missing parts supplied by reference TRBV5-1 and TRBJ1-1, is KAGVTQTPRYLIKTRGQQVTLSCSPISGHRSVSWYQQTPGQGLQFLFEYFSETQRNKGNFPGRFSGRQFSNSRSEMNVSTLELGDSALYLCASSLESRVNTEAFFGQGTRLTVV.

The gene calls are TRBV7-2 and TRBJ2-5, with no clear D. TRBJ2-7 matches the DNA end more closely, so the J call is doubtful. CDR1 SGHTA and CDR2 FQGNSA come from the germline V gene. The CDR3 spans 14 residues. Here the CDR3 DNA reads TGTGCCAGCAGCTCCGCCCTGCGTCCCTACGAGCAGTACTTC. Translation gives CASSSALRPYEQYF.

V gene TRBV2 combines with J gene TRBJ1-3; the D is unclear. Looked up from germline, CDR1 is SNHLY and CDR2 is FYNNEI. CDR3 size: 12 residues. Trimming took 7 bases from V and 6 from J, leaving 10 bases between them. The CDR3 loop is CASTKGKNTIYF. The CDR3 DNA reads as TGTGCCAGCACCAAGGGTAAAAACACCATATATTTT.

The V and J genes are TRBV6-1 and TRBJ1-4; D might be TRBD1 (5 bases). This CDR3 is 17 amino acids long. V lost 2 bases and J lost 1, with 14 bases in between. Germline V gene data show CDR1 as MNHNS and CDR2 as SASEGT. This chain's CDR3 is CASSERQGRVTNEKLFF. The CDR3 nucleotides are TGTGCCAGCAGTGAACGCCAGGGAAGGGTAACTAATGAAAAACTGTTTTTT.

This chain uses TRBV6-5 with TRBJ2-1; D possibly corresponds to TRBD1 (6 bases). CDR1 MNHEY and CDR2 SVGAGI come from the germline V gene. The CDR3 runs 13 residues. V lost 5 bases to trimming and J lost 11 bases, with 16 bases between them. The CDR3: CASSNPGTHKQFF. The CDR3, as DNA: TGTGCCAGCAGTAACCCCGGGACACACAAGCAGTTCTTC.

This sequence joins TRBV27 and TRBJ1-1; tentative D call: TRBD1 (5 bases). Germline lookup yields CDR1 MNHEY and CDR2 SMNVEV (reference sequence). V lost 6 bases and J 0 bases, leaving 17 bases between the germline ends. CDR3 size: 16 residues. The DNA for the CDR3 is TGTGCCAGCAGCTCCCTATTGGGACGGATGAACACTGAAGCTTTCTTT. As protein: CASSSLLGRMNTEAFF.

The chain employs TRBV6-1 and TRBJ2-5, with D perhaps TRBD1 (5 bases). Germline V CDR1 and CDR2: MNHNS, SASEGT. The V end lost 7 bases, the J end lost 1 base, and 16 bases lay between the germline ends. CDR3 length: 15 amino acids. The CDR3 nucleotides read TGTGCCAGCACTGCCCCGGGCAGGGCCCAAGAGACCCAGTACTTC. Translating it yields CASTAPGRAQETQYF.

V gene TRBV4-1 combines with J gene TRBJ2-3; possibly TRBD2 for D (5 bases). CDR3 length: 15 residues. CDR1 is MGHRA and CDR2 is YSYEKL in the germline V gene. V gave up 4 bases and J gave up 0 bases, with 11 bases separating them. The CDR3, as DNA: TGCGCCAGCAGCCTTCCGGGCGGGAGCACAGATACGCAGTATTTT. As protein: CASSLPGGSTDTQYF.

A single count supports this clone. The rearrangement links TRBV14 to TRBJ2-5; D assignment may be TRBD1 or TRBD2 (5 bases each). Germline V gene sequence: CDR1 SGHDN, CDR2 FVKESK. V gave up 5 bases and J gave up 5 bases, with 18 bases separating them. There are 15 residues in the CDR3. The CDR3, as DNA: TGTGCCAGCAGCGGACCGGGGCTAATTTCGGAGACCCAGTACTTC. Translation gives CASSGPGLISETQYF. Full variable domain (remainder filled in from reference TRBV14 and TRBJ2-5): EAGVTQFPSHSVIEKGQTVTLRCDPISGHDNLYWYRRVMGKEIKFLLHFVKESKQDESGMPNNRFLAERTGGTYSTLKVQPAELEDSGVYFCASSGPGLISETQYFGPGTRLLVL.

V gene TRBV6-1 combines with J gene TRBJ1-6; 7 bases match TRBD1. The length of the CDR3 is 15 residues. Germline-derived CDR1 and CDR2 are MNHNS and SASEGT. V dropped 5 bases and J dropped 9; count of bases not matched to a gene: 10. CDR3 in DNA: TGTGCCAGCAGTTGGACAGGACGGTCGGCTTCACCCCTCCACTTT. Its protein product is CASSWTGRSASPLHF.

The V gene is TRBV6-5, the J gene TRBJ1-2; D not resolved. The CDR3 consists of 13 residues. V gave up 4 bases and J gave up 4 bases, with 10 bases separating them. Germline lookup yields CDR1 MNHEY and CDR2 SVGAGI. The CDR3 is CASSSAAFYGYTF. CDR3 bases: TGTGCCAGCAGTTCGGCAGCCTTCTATGGCTACACCTTC.

J is TRBJ2-7 and V is TRBV6-5; D not certain. Per germline, CDR1 MNHEY and CDR2 SVGAGI. V lost 10 bases and J 4 bases, leaving 5 bases between the germline ends. This CDR3 spans 9 amino acids. This CDR3 reads CANLYEQYF. CDR3 nucleotides: TGTGCCAACCTTTACGAGCAGTACTTC.

This clone was recorded a few times. V gene TRBV5-1 combines with J gene TRBJ1-1; no clear D. Trimming stripped 0 bases from V and 4 bases from J, with 13 bases between. CDR3 size: 15 residues. Germline V gene sequence: CDR1 SGHRS, CDR2 YFSETQ. CDR3 sequence reads: CASSLAVDVGTEAFF. The CDR3 nucleotides read TGCGCCAGCAGCTTGGCCGTGGACGTGGGCACTGAAGCTTTCTTT.

The chain is built from TRBV15 and TRBJ2-1; the match to TRBD1 covers 9 bases. V shed 3 bases and J 8 bases; nucleotides not matched to a gene: 11. Germline CDR1 LNHNV, CDR2 YYDKDF (reference sequence). The CDR3 is 16 residues long. As DNA, the CDR3 is TGTGCCACCAGCAGTACCGGGACAGGGTTGCGGGATGAGCAGTTCTTC. Encoded protein: CATSSTGTGLRDEQFF.

This chain links TRBV25-1 with TRBJ1-1, with 9 bases fitting TRBD1. Germline assignment: CDR1 MGHDK and CDR2 SYGVNS. This CDR3 region has 14 residues. V dropped 5 bases and J dropped 6; count of bases not matched to a gene: 7. CDR3 amino acids: CASSSYRGQPEAFF. The CDR3 bases are TGTGCCAGCAGTTCTTACAGGGGGCAACCTGAAGCTTTCTTT.

Turning to this clone: Compared with germline, one end of the junction differs, possibly owing to a read error. The rearrangement links TRBV10-3 to TRBJ1-1; no reliable D call. CDR1 and CDR2 (germline): ENHRY, SYGVKD. This CDR3 is 11 amino acids long. The CDR3 DNA is TGTGCCATCAGTGCGGGGTCTGAAACTTTCTTT. Encoded protein: CAISAGSETFF.

This chain uses TRBV7-6 with TRBJ2-7, with 10 bases that match TRBD1. Germline trimming cut 8 bases from V and 7 bases from J; bases unmatched to any gene: 8. The CDR3 runs 13 residues. The germline V gene has CDR1 SGHVS and CDR2 FNYEAQ. The CDR3 spells CASGRDRGREQYF. DNA for the CDR3: TGTGCCAGCGGACGGGACAGGGGAAGGGAGCAGTACTTC.

J is TRBJ2-3 and V is TRBV7-8, with no clear D. Trimming left V 8 bases short and J 4 bases short, with 13 bases between. The length of the CDR3 is 13 residues. Per germline, CDR1 SGHVS and CDR2 FQNEAQ. The CDR3 DNA follows: TGTGCCAGCTTCCCGTTAGTAGCAGATACGCAGTATTTT. Residues: CASFPLVADTQYF.

J is TRBJ1-2 and V is TRBV11-2; 10 nucleotides agree with TRBD1. V shed 2 bases and J 2 bases; nucleotides not matched to a gene: 11. Germline V gene sequence: CDR1 SGHAT, CDR2 FQNNGV. CDR3 length: 18 amino acids. The CDR3 region is CASSLPRTGGKLNYGYTF. CDR3 sequence (DNA): TGTGCCAGCAGCTTACCCCGGACAGGGGGGAAATTGAACTATGGCTACACCTTC. Looking up the rest from reference TRBV11-2 and TRBJ1-2 gives the full variable domain: EAGVAQSPRYKIIEKRQSVAFWCNPISGHATLYWYQQILGQGPKLLIQFQNNGVVDDSQLPKDRFSAERLKGVDSTLKIQPAKLEDSAVYLCASSLPRTGGKLNYGYTFGSGTRLTVV.

The chain carries TRBV16 and TRBJ2-7; D uncertain. Trimming cost V 6 bases and J 2 bases, with 5 bases left between them. The CDR3 loop spans 11 amino acids. CDR1 and CDR2 from the germline V gene are KGHSY and FQNENV. The CDR3, as DNA: TGTGCCAGCAGAGGTACCTACGAGCAGTACTTC. It is translated as CASRGTYEQYF.

On this clone: Germline and junction disagree at one end, which may indicate a read error. V gene TRBV19 combines with J gene TRBJ2-3, with D possibly being TRBD2 (7 bases). Germline V gene lookup returns CDR1 LNHDA and CDR2 SQIVND (reference sequence). This CDR3 is built from 15 residues. The CDR3 protein is CASSLEGGRTDTQYF. In DNA, the CDR3 is TGTGCCAGTAGTTTAGAGGGGGGGAGGACAGATACGCAGTATTTT.

The CDR3, as DNA: TGCGCCAGCCGTAGCGGGGGAAGCTCCTACAATGAGCAGTTCTTC. Residues: CASRSGGSSYNEQFF. V and J are TRBV5-1 and TRBJ2-1, with TRBD2 matching over 9 bases. This CDR3 has 15 residues. Trimming took 7 bases from V and 0 from J; bases not matched to a gene: 5. From germline, CDR1 is SGHRS and CDR2 YFSETQ.

The chain joins TRBV27 to TRBJ1-6; no firm D call. Germline V gene lookup returns CDR1 MNHEY and CDR2 SMNVEV (reference sequence). The CDR3 contains 17 residues. Trimming removed 0 bases at V and 3 bases at J, with 12 bases between. CDR3 nucleotide sequence: TGTGCCAGCAGTTTATCAGTGGGCCGAGACTATAATTCACCCCTCCACTTT. Protein sequence: CASSLSVGRDYNSPLHF.

This clone was seen once. This chain uses TRBV19 with TRBJ1-3, with D perhaps matching TRBD1 (5 bases). The V and J ends lost 6 bases and 0 bases respectively, with 9 bases between them. The V gene's germline CDR1 is LNHDA and CDR2 SQIVND (reference sequence). The CDR3 loop spans 14 amino acids. The CDR3 DNA reads TGTGCCAGTAGCAGGGCATTCTCTGGAAACACCATATATTTT. It specifies CASSRAFSGNTIYF.

The chain links TRBV15 to TRBJ1-4; D may be TRBD1 (6 bases). The CDR3 consists of 17 residues. The V end was cut by 5 bases, the J end by 0 bases, with 16 bases between. Germline-derived CDR1 and CDR2 are LNHNV and YYDKDF (reference sequence). Here the CDR3 reads CATSGGSVSATNEKLFF. CDR3 DNA: TGTGCCACCAGCGGGGGCAGCGTCTCTGCAACTAATGAAAAACTGTTTTTT.

This chain joins TRBV18 and TRBJ1-1, with a tentative D call TRBD1 (6 bases). CDR1 is KGHSH and CDR2 is LQKENI in the germline V gene. V lost 5 bases and J 0 bases, leaving 7 bases between the germline ends. The CDR3 has 13 amino acids. CDR3 loop: CASSGTLNTEAFF. DNA for the CDR3: TGTGCCAGCTCAGGGACACTGAACACTGAAGCTTTCTTT.

The chain has TRBV27 and TRBJ1-2, with D maybe TRBD1 (5 bases). Germline-derived CDR1 and CDR2 are MNHEY and SMNVEV (reference sequence). The CDR3 spans 14 residues. Trimming took 6 bases from V and 5 from J, leaving 16 bases between them. DNA for the CDR3: TGTGCCAGCAGCCCCGGGGCTTTGTATTATGGCTACACCTTC. Protein sequence: CASSPGALYYGYTF.

This clone was observed a single time. The rearrangement links TRBV11-3 to TRBJ1-1; no firm D call. Germline-derived CDR1 and CDR2 are SGHNT and YENEEA. Between the trimmed V and J ends, which lost 5 bases and 4 bases, there was a span of 17 bases. The CDR3 runs to 15 residues. The CDR3 DNA is TGTGCCAGCAGCCCCCATCAGGACTATGGCACTGAAGCTTTCTTT. It is translated as CASSPHQDYGTEAFF.

The rearrangement links TRBV6-6 to TRBJ2-5; a possible D gene is TRBD2 (6 bases). In germline, CDR1 is MNHNY, CDR2 SVGAGI (reference sequence). V was pared by 3 bases and J by 5 bases, with 13 bases between. This CDR3 contains 14 residues. CDR3 sequence reads: CASSYFGAGETQYF. The DNA for the CDR3 is TGTGCCAGCAGTTATTTCGGCGCGGGGGAGACCCAGTACTTC.

The rearrangement links TRBV7-2 to TRBJ2-5, with TRBD2 matching over 7 bases. The CDR3 length is 16 residues. In germline, CDR1 is SGHTA, CDR2 FQGNSA. Losses at the gene ends were 4 bases for V and 5 bases for J; bases not matched to a gene: 13. CDR3 amino acids: CASSSPAGGSRETQYF. CDR3 in DNA: TGTGCCAGCAGCTCCCCGGCCGGGGGGAGCCGGGAGACCCAGTACTTC. The full variable domain, rest sourced from reference TRBV7-2 and TRBJ2-5, is GAGVSQSPSNKVTEKGKDVELRCDPISGHTALYWYRQSLGQGLEFLIYFQGNSAPDKSGLPSDRFSAERTGGSVSTLTIQRTQQEDSAVYLCASSSPAGGSRETQYFGPGTRLLVL.